These 28 T cell receptor beta chains were all obtained from the same sample, sequenced in a study of blood T cell repertoires in COVID-19 (dated by TCRdb to about 2020). Library method: the immunoSEQ multiplex PCR assay. TCRdb's version of the immuneACCESS table is confined to in-frame rearrangements and falls short of the full clone set. An unresolved V gene accounts for under half of the shortfall where checked; the remainder is of unknown origin. Within this sample are approximately 150,000 clones, with 86% of them counted one time only. The ten largest account for less than 3.5% of the sample. Sequenced material: peripheral blood. The receptor source for this set is a man between 65 and 80 years old with acute or convalescent COVID-19.

The V gene is TRBV6-5, the J gene TRBJ2-3; D perhaps matches TRBD1 (6 bases). CDR1 is MNHEY, CDR2 SVGAGI, per germline. This CDR3 comprises 14 residues. Trimming removed 8 bases at V and 0 bases at J, with 12 bases between. As DNA, the CDR3 is TGTGCCAGCCACGACAGGCCTAGCACAGATACGCAGTATTTT. Translation gives CASHDRPSTDTQYF.

This chain links TRBV5-1 with TRBJ2-3; 8 bases map to TRBD1. The ends lost 4 bases at V and 3 bases at J; junction bases unmatched: 4. CDR1 is SGHRS, CDR2 YFSETQ, per germline. The CDR3 consists of 14 residues. For the CDR3, the DNA is TGCGCCAGCAGCGCTGACAGGGGTACAGATACGCAGTATTTT. Its translation: CASSADRGTDTQYF.

The genes are TRBV5-8 and TRBJ2-3; 7 bases are a match to TRBD1. This CDR3 has 14 residues. Germline V CDR1 and CDR2: SGHTS, YDEGEE. With V trimmed by 3 bases and J by 4 bases, 5 bases remained unmatched. For the CDR3, the DNA is TGTGCCAGCAGCTCCAGACAGGGACCAGATACGCAGTATTTT. It encodes CASSSRQGPDTQYF.

The chain links TRBV19 to TRBJ1-6, with a tentative D call TRBD1 (6 bases). V was cut by 5 bases and J by 8 bases, with 13 bases left in between. Germline-derived CDR1 and CDR2 are LNHDA and SQIVND (reference sequence). The CDR3 covers 14 residues. The CDR3 sequence is CASSLQGSDSPLHF. The DNA of the CDR3 is TGTGCCAGTAGTTTACAGGGAAGCGATTCACCCCTCCACTTT.

This clone was counted a single time. The rearrangement links TRBV5-8 to TRBJ1-2, with TRBD1 matching 8 bases. V was pared by 0 bases and J by 4 bases, with 2 bases of the junction left unmatched. The CDR3 extends over 14 amino acids. Germline V gene sequence: CDR1 SGHTS, CDR2 YDEGEE. The DNA for the CDR3 is TGTGCCAGCAGCTTGGCGACAGGGGCCTATGGCTACACCTTC. This gives the protein CASSLATGAYGYTF.

This clone was counted a few times. CDR3 sequence: CASSANGAGGRYGYTF. In nucleotides, the CDR3 is TGTGCCAGCAGTGCCAACGGGGCAGGGGGACGCTATGGCTACACCTTC. The genes are TRBV6-4 and TRBJ1-2; 7 bases match TRBD1. V shed 4 bases, J shed 4 bases, and the junction held 12 bases outside the gene matches. The length of the CDR3 is 16 residues. Germline lookup yields CDR1 MRHNA and CDR2 SNTAGT.

The chain has TRBV28 and TRBJ2-7; possibly TRBD2 for D (5 bases). The germline V gene encodes CDR1 MDHEN and CDR2 SYDVKM. V gave up 6 bases and J gave up 0 bases, with 9 bases separating them. CDR3 length: 13 amino acids. As DNA, the CDR3 is TGTGCCAGCAGCCCGGGATACTCCTACGAGCAGTACTTC. Amino acids: CASSPGYSYEQYF.

This chain links TRBV6-6 with TRBJ2-7; 12 bases are shared with TRBD2. From germline, CDR1 is MNHNY and CDR2 SVGAGI (reference sequence). The CDR3 has 15 residues. J was trimmed by 3 bases and V by 5 bases; bases with no gene match: 5. In DNA, the CDR3 is TGTGCCAGCAGTCCGGGACTAGCGGGCCTCTACGAGCAGTACTTC. Translated, it gives CASSPGLAGLYEQYF.

V gene TRBV11-2 combines with J gene TRBJ1-5; D uncertain. V lost 5 bases, J lost 0 bases, and 11 bases lay in between. This CDR3 region has 15 residues. Germline V gene sequence: CDR1 SGHAT, CDR2 FQNNGV. The CDR3 DNA is TGTGCCAGCAGCGTAAGCGGGGTTAGCAATCAGCCCCAGCATTTT. Protein product: CASSVSGVSNQPQHF.

V gene TRBV5-8 combines with J gene TRBJ2-3; TRBD2 agrees at 12 bases. The CDR3 loop spans 16 amino acids. Germline V gene sequence: CDR1 SGHTS, CDR2 YDEGEE. With V trimmed by 4 bases and J by 5 bases, 8 bases remained unmatched. The CDR3 bases are TGTGCCAGCAGCCGAGGACTAGCGGGATCTTTAGATACGCAGTATTTT. Amino acids: CASSRGLAGSLDTQYF.

The chain combines TRBV24-1 with TRBJ2-1, with D possibly matching TRBD2 (6 bases). CDR1 is KGHDR, CDR2 SFDVKD, per germline. The CDR3 is made up of 12 amino acids. The V gene lost 3 bases and the J gene lost 7 bases, with 6 bases spanning the gap. The CDR3 nucleotides are TGTGCCACCAGTGATGGGGGGAATGAGCAGTTCTTC. Translating it yields CATSDGGNEQFF.

The V and J genes are TRBV12-3 or TRBV12-4 and TRBJ2-5; tentatively, D is TRBD2 (5 bases). V was cut by 8 bases and J by 1 base, with 11 bases left in between. The CDR3 covers 13 residues. The CDR3 spells CASGSSTQETQYF. CDR3 DNA: TGTGCCAGCGGATCTAGCACCCAAGAGACCCAGTACTTC.

A few counts support this clone. The chain is built from TRBV9 and TRBJ2-1; 9 bases map to TRBD2. This CDR3 comprises 16 residues. V was clipped by 1 base and J by 8 bases; unmatched bases: 10. Per the germline V gene, CDR1 is SGDLS and CDR2 is YYNGEE. CDR3 nucleotides: TGTGCCAGCAGCGTATTCCCGGGACTAGCAGAATATGAGCAGTTCTTC. The encoded protein is CASSVFPGLAEYEQFF.

This chain links TRBV6-2 or TRBV6-3 with TRBJ2-3; D is perhaps TRBD2 (6 bases). V gave up 0 bases and J gave up 6 bases, with 25 bases separating them. This CDR3 comprises 19 residues. Germline CDR1 is MNHEY and CDR2 is SVGEGT. In nucleotides, the CDR3 is TGTGCCAGCAGTTACTCCCACAAGACGACTAGAGAGCGTACCGATACGCAGTATTTT. This encodes CASSYSHKTTRERTDTQYF.

The J gene is TRBJ2-4, the V gene TRBV15; maybe TRBD2 (6 bases). Germline V CDR1 and CDR2: LNHNV, YYDKDF (reference sequence). The CDR3 totals 14 residues. V was shortened by 3 bases and J by 8 bases, with 14 bases between the two germline ends. The CDR3 DNA is TGTGCCACCAGCAGGGGGTTAGGAGGGGACATTCAGTACTTC. It codes for CATSRGLGGDIQYF. The full variable domain, its missing parts supplied by reference TRBV15 and TRBJ2-4, is DAMVIQNPRYQVTQFGKPVTLSCSQTLNHNVMYWYQQKSSQAPKLLFHYYDKDFNNEADTPDNFQSRRPNTSFCFLDIRSPGLGDTAMYLCATSRGLGGDIQYFGAGTRLSVL.

This clone came up once. This chain links TRBV6-1 with TRBJ2-2; no firm D call. V was trimmed by 1 base and J by 1 base, leaving 4 bases between them. Germline-derived CDR1 and CDR2 are MNHNS and SASEGT. This CDR3 comprises 14 residues. The CDR3 DNA reads as TGTGCCAGCAGTGAAGACAGGAACACCGGGGAGCTGTTTTTT. This translates into CASSEDRNTGELFF.

The table lists this clone with a few counts. This chain connects TRBV30 to TRBJ2-7; 11 nucleotides agree with TRBD2. Germline trimming cut 5 bases from V and 6 bases from J; bases unmatched to any gene: 9. This CDR3 spans 14 amino acids. Germline V gives CDR1 GTSNPN, CDR2 SVGIG (reference sequence). In nucleotides, the CDR3 is TGTGCCTGGGGGGCGGGCCTAGCGGGAGGCGAGCAGTACTTC. This codes for CAWGAGLAGGEQYF.

This sequence joins TRBV19 and TRBJ2-2, with a tentative D call TRBD1 (6 bases). The CDR3 has 15 residues. The germline gives CDR1 LNHDA, CDR2 SQIVND (reference sequence). V lost 7 bases, J lost 0 bases, and 12 bases lay in between. This chain's CDR3 is CASKLRTANTGELFF. CDR3 nucleotide sequence: TGTGCCAGTAAACTAAGGACAGCGAACACCGGGGAGCTGTTTTTT.

V usage is TRBV19 and J usage is TRBJ2-5, with TRBD1 identical over 9 bases. Per germline, CDR1 LNHDA and CDR2 SQIVND (reference sequence). The junction had 6 bases not matched to a gene; V was cut back by 6 bases and J by 4 bases. The CDR3 loop spans 14 amino acids. This CDR3 reads CASSQPDRGETQYF. CDR3 bases: TGTGCCAGTAGCCAACCGGACAGGGGAGAGACCCAGTACTTC.

V and J are TRBV29-1 and TRBJ2-1, with 8 positions matching TRBD1. Germline V gene lookup returns CDR1 SQVTM and CDR2 ANQGSEA. This CDR3 contains 11 residues. The V gene end was trimmed by 8 bases and the J gene end by 9 bases; junction bases not matched to a gene: 6. The DNA for the CDR3 is TGCAGCACTGCAGGGGGCGGTGAGCAGTTCTTC. It is translated as CSTAGGGEQFF.

The V call is TRBV19, the J call TRBJ2-2; 10 nucleotides match TRBD1. This CDR3 spans 14 amino acids. Germline lookup yields CDR1 LNHDA and CDR2 SQIVND (reference sequence). Trimming cost V 6 bases and J 7 bases; bases outside gene matches: 5. The CDR3 region is CASRPGQGNGELFF. The CDR3 DNA is TGTGCCAGTAGACCGGGACAGGGGAACGGGGAGCTGTTTTTT.

V gene TRBV24-1 combines with J gene TRBJ2-5; 11 nucleotides line up with TRBD1. CDR1 KGHDR and CDR2 SFDVKD come from the germline V gene. V lost 4 bases, J lost 4 bases, and 4 bases stayed unmatched. CDR3 length: 15 amino acids. The CDR3 reads CATSEGDRGGETQYF. CDR3 in DNA: TGTGCCACCAGTGAGGGGGACAGGGGGGGAGAGACCCAGTACTTC.

V usage is TRBV18 and J usage is TRBJ2-3; TRBD2 matches at 11 bases. Germline V gene sequence: CDR1 KGHSH, CDR2 LQKENI. There are 16 residues in the CDR3. The V and J ends lost 3 bases and 3 bases, in that order; junction bases with no gene match: 5. The CDR3: CASSPTSGILTDTQYF. The DNA for the CDR3 is TGTGCCAGCTCACCGACTAGCGGGATCTTGACAGATACGCAGTATTTT.

The rearrangement joins TRBV27 to TRBJ1-3, with TRBD1 identical over 7 bases. This CDR3 is 17 amino acids long. V shed 4 bases, J shed 0 bases, and the junction held 9 bases outside the gene matches. The V gene's germline CDR1 is MNHEY and CDR2 SMNVEV (reference sequence). This chain's CDR3 is CASSSLTGTFSGNTIYF. CDR3 in DNA: TGTGCCAGCAGTTCGCTGACAGGGACTTTCTCTGGAAACACCATATATTTT.

V is TRBV28 and J is TRBJ1-6; tentatively, D is TRBD1 (5 bases). Trimming removed 6 bases at V and 0 bases at J, with 12 bases between. Germline V lookup: CDR1 MDHEN, CDR2 SYDVKM. The CDR3 consists of 16 residues. The CDR3 DNA is TGTGCCAGCAGGGGGACTGCCAGCTCCTATAATTCACCCCTCCACTTT. Translation gives CASRGTASSYNSPLHF.

The rearrangement joins TRBV28 to TRBJ2-3; 8 bases match TRBD1. After removal of 7 bases from V and 4 bases from J, the junction contained 10 bases not matched to a gene. Looked up from germline, CDR1 is MDHEN and CDR2 is SYDVKM. This CDR3 has 15 residues. CDR3 amino acids: CASTNEDRASDTQYF. DNA of the CDR3: TGTGCCAGCACCAACGAGGACAGGGCCTCAGATACGCAGTATTTT. The full variable domain, rest sourced from reference TRBV28 and TRBJ2-3, is DVKVTQSSRYLVKRTGEKVFLECVQDMDHENMFWYRQDPGLGLRLIYFSYDVKMKEKGDIPEGYSVSREKKERFSLILESASTNQTSMYLCASTNEDRASDTQYFGPGTRLTVL.

About this clone itself: The same CDR3 arises from other DNA sequences in this sample as well. The chain has TRBV5-1 and TRBJ1-5, with unresolved D. This CDR3 spans 14 amino acids. The germline V gene has CDR1 SGHRS and CDR2 YFSETQ. Trimming stripped 0 bases from V and 4 bases from J, with 8 bases between. The CDR3 DNA reads TGCGCCAGCAGCTTGGACAGCTTTAATCAGCCCCAGCATTTT. This codes for CASSLDSFNQPQHF.

The chain has TRBV10-3 and TRBJ1-2; D is perhaps TRBD1 (5 bases). Deletions cut 10 bases from V and 8 bases from J, with 23 bases between. This CDR3 is built from 14 residues. Germline V gives CDR1 ENHRY, CDR2 SYGVKD. The CDR3 region is CATNTAFGGGGYTF. The CDR3, as DNA: TGTGCCACGAATACAGCGTTCGGTGGGGGGGGCTACACCTTC.